This TCR beta chain was captured by sequencing in a study of monozygotic twins with inflammatory bowel disease. Overall study results and limits: There was no way to distinguish the different T cell subtypes. Comparison of concordant versus discordant twins revealed no difference in repertoire similarity, possibly due to limited power.

In the case of this clonotype: What it binds is unknown.

UMIs incorporating a 6-nucleotide sample barcode were appended by means of template switching. Each CDR3 protein gets one entry in TCRdb, which reprocessed the 5' RACE reads and gives no DNA. The sample table sets out 93,000 or so distinct CDR3 sequences. This CDR3 has 14 residues. The sequenced sample consisted of blood. The rearrangement joins TRBV12-3 or TRBV12-4 to TRBJ1-3. This sequence was found in a human donor with ulcerative colitis or Crohn's disease, or a healthy co-twin of an affected twin (not recorded which). The CDR3 loop is CATAPGNSGNTIYF.